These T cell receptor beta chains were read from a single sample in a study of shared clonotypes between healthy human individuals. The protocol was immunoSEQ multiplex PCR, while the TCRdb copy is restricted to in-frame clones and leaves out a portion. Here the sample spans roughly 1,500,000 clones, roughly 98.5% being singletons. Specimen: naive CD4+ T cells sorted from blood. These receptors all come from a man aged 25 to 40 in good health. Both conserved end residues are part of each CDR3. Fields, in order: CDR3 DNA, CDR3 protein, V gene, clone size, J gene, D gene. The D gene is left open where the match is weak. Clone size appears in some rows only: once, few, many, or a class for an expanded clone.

CDR3 DNA: TGCGCCAGCAGCCAACCGGGCTCTCCGTACAATGAGCAGTTCTTC
CDR3 protein: CASSQPGSPYNEQFF
V gene: TRBV4-1
clone size: .
J gene: TRBJ2-1
D gene: .

CDR3 DNA: TGTGCCAGCAGCGAGCGTGATGAGCAGTTCTTC
CDR3 protein: CASSERDEQFF
V gene: TRBV7-2
clone size: .
J gene: TRBJ2-1
D gene: .

CDR3 DNA: TGTGCCAGTAGGGACCAGGGACAGGGATACAATGAGCAGTTCTTC
CDR3 protein: CASRDQGQGYNEQFF
V gene: TRBV19
clone size: .
J gene: TRBJ2-1
D gene: TRBD1

CDR3 DNA: TGTGCCATCAGTGACAGGGGAGGAGATACGCAGTATTTT
CDR3 protein: CAISDRGGDTQYF
V gene: TRBV10-3
clone size: .
J gene: TRBJ2-3
D gene: .

CDR3 DNA: TGTGCCAGCAGCTTTTCCGCGGGAGTTGGAACCGGGGAGCTGTTTTTT
CDR3 protein: CASSFSAGVGTGELFF
V gene: TRBV11-3
clone size: .
J gene: TRBJ2-2
D gene: TRBD2

CDR3 DNA: TGTGCCAGCAGCTTAACGGCGGCGGCCCCGAACACCGGGGAGCTGTTTTTT
CDR3 protein: CASSLTAAAPNTGELFF
V gene: TRBV7-3
clone size: .
J gene: TRBJ2-2
D gene: .

CDR3 DNA: TGCAGCGTTGGGACAACTAGAAACACTGAAGCTTTCTTT
CDR3 protein: CSVGTTRNTEAFF
V gene: TRBV29-1
clone size: .
J gene: TRBJ1-1
D gene: .

CDR3 DNA: TGTGCCAGCAGCTCTGCGACAGCTTACGAGCAGTACTTC
CDR3 protein: CASSSATAYEQYF
V gene: TRBV5-4
clone size: .
J gene: TRBJ2-7
D gene: .

CDR3 DNA: TGTGCCAGCAGCTTGCCCGGAGCGGGGAGCTCCTACGAGCAGTACTTC
CDR3 protein: CASSLPGAGSSYEQYF
V gene: TRBV5-4
clone size: .
J gene: TRBJ2-7
D gene: TRBD2

CDR3 DNA: TGTGCCAGCGGGAGACTATCCACCGGGGAGCTGTTTTTT
CDR3 protein: CASGRLSTGELFF
V gene: TRBV6-1
clone size: .
J gene: TRBJ2-2
D gene: .

CDR3 DNA: TGTGCCTCCAAACAGGACCGCGGCCGGTCGGACAATGAGCAGTTCTTC
CDR3 protein: CASKQDRGRSDNEQFF
V gene: TRBV2
clone size: .
J gene: TRBJ2-1
D gene: .

CDR3 DNA: TGCGCCAGCAGCTTGGGACACCCGGGTGGGGATACGCAGTATTTT
CDR3 protein: CASSLGHPGGDTQYF
V gene: TRBV5-1
clone size: once
J gene: TRBJ2-3
D gene: .

CDR3 DNA: TGTGCCAGCAGGTCACCAGCCCACCCGTACGAGCAGTACTTC
CDR3 protein: CASRSPAHPYEQYF
V gene: TRBV6-1
clone size: .
J gene: TRBJ2-7
D gene: .

CDR3 DNA: TGTGCCAGCAGCAACATGGGAATGAGCAATCAGCCCCAGCATTTT
CDR3 protein: CASSNMGMSNQPQHF
V gene: TRBV7-9
clone size: .
J gene: TRBJ1-5
D gene: .

CDR3 DNA: TGTGCCACCAGCAGTCGGGCGGGGACAGGGCCCACTGAAGCTTTCTTT
CDR3 protein: CATSSRAGTGPTEAFF
V gene: TRBV15
clone size: .
J gene: TRBJ1-1
D gene: TRBD1

CDR3 DNA: TGCGCCAGCAGTGAGTCAGGGTATGGCTACACCTTC
CDR3 protein: CASSESGYGYTF
V gene: TRBV10-1
clone size: .
J gene: TRBJ1-2
D gene: .